This T cell receptor (beta chain) was recovered during a study of human T cells and chemical hapten exposure (dated by TCRdb to 2020 to 2022). At the level of the whole study: The libraries were sequenced as a pool, and the TCR yield per sample differed mostly because of small variations in library volumes within the pool. From each blood RNA sample, both TCR alpha and TCR beta chains were sequenced. The study tracked peripheral blood TCR repertoire changes in vivo during primary and secondary sensitization to the hapten diphenylcyclopropenone (DPC) in alopecia patients. Broader findings and caveats from the paper: Repeated subsampling changed both the strength of the expansion versus patch-test correlation and the threshold at which the correlation became significant. No change with DPC sensitization was found in the number of TCRs above 1 in 1000 frequency, and no evidence of global repertoire structure alterations was found.

As regards this clonotype: Its target antigen remains unknown. No base quality information exists; no much larger clone differs at one position.

The time point label corresponds to: healthy volunteer bleed at 6 weeks. Total RNA was extracted from unfractionated whole blood collected in Tempus Blood RNA tubes. Roughly five healthy volunteers acted as controls for TCR sequencing and had blood drawn at day 0, 2 weeks and 6 weeks. Receptor amplification or capture employed RACE. Sequencing instrument: NextSeq 500. Library preparation attached unique molecular identifiers to individual cDNA molecules for quantitative, reproducible TCR counting. From the authors' description of their analysis: Samples had a median of roughly 100,000 TCRs, with a range from roughly 23,224 to 700,000. The Decombinator software suite was used to annotate V, J and CDR3 in the TCR reads. Every sample was subsampled to the same number of TCRs (28,000) for the PS versus PT1 abundance plots. Expanded TCRs were defined as absent before sensitization and observed at least eight times at the 2-week time point. TCRdb passed the public sequencing reads through fastp at Q25 and MiXCR, retaining productive beta sequences. Entries are consolidated by CDR3 protein sequence, retaining the most common genes and DNA. What appears here as the V and J calls and clone size reflects TCRdb's work, not the paper's. The sample profile shows about 77,000 distinct CDR3 sequences; around 9.3% of them were found once. The top ten clones comprise 1.7% of the sample.

Spanning cysteine to phenylalanine, the CDR3 consists of 17 amino acids. Only the CDR3 DNA stays, 51 bases, in frame from base 1. Sequences SGHRS (CDR1) and YFSETQ (CDR2) are obtained from the germline V gene. Deletion took 0 bases off V and 0 bases off J, with a span of 13 bases between the germline ends. This sequence originates from a female donor in good health. Some clones in this sample may be carry-over from other donors' samples. The rearranged chain carries TRBV5-1 and TRBJ1-5; no confident D gene assignment can be made. Sequencing was performed on whole blood. The sequenced DNA is TGCGCCAGCAGCTTGGATCCCTCAGACTATAGCAATCAGCCCCAGCATTTT. It specifies CASSLDPSDYSNQPQHF.